What follows describes a single TCR beta chain. The target antigen is unknown. Trimming took 4 bases from V and 1 from J; bases not matched to a gene: 6. In germline, CDR1 is LGHNA, CDR2 YSLEER. There are 15 residues in the CDR3. The time point was: week 47, end of study. Topical imiquimod accompanied each vaccine dose, which consisted of 300 ug of mutant IDH1 20-mer peptide. The data stem from a study of a mutant IDH1 vaccine in newly diagnosed glioma. This table comes from immunoSEQ multiplex PCR, and its TCRdb copy is limited to in-frame clones, with some not included. The top ten clones hold about 17% of a sample with fewer than 45,000 clones, approximately 82% of them seen once.

The rearrangement joins TRBV4-3 to TRBJ1-2; 7 bases fit TRBD1. The TCR was taken from a man aged 18 to 30 with glioma. Some clones in this sample may be carry-over from other donors' samples. Source: PBMCs, taken from a glioma patient whose treatment included an IDH1 peptide vaccine. The CDR3 nucleotides are TGCGCCAGCAGCCCCCGACAGGGAAGTAACTATGGCTACACCTTC. Encoded protein: CASSPRQGSNYGYTF.